This T cell receptor (beta chain) was recorded in a study of T cells after yellow fever vaccination. In its sample, this clonotype was seen a few times. Its antigen is undetermined. V shed 8 bases and J shed 1 base, with 14 bases lying between them. This CDR3 contains 14 residues. Study-level results: Shared CD4/CD8 clonotypes were a small share, likely from convergent recombination. Weaker overall was a secondary response that nonetheless peaked faster, on day 5 versus 15. Among primary-vaccination clones, most reappeared after the booster, at almost 98% for CD4 and more than 75% for CD8.

TCRdb re-derived calls from the 5' RACE reads in MiXCR, one entry per CDR3 protein. This sample has fewer than 650,000 distinct CDR3 sequences, with roughly 22% found just once. The source of this sequence is a man younger than 30 who received the YFV17D yellow fever vaccine. This specimen consisted of PBMCs, obtained less than 25 days after the first yellow fever vaccination. J is TRBJ2-5 and V is TRBV12-3 or TRBV12-4, with D possibly being TRBD2 (5 bases). The DNA of the CDR3 is TGTGCCAGCCTACCTGGCCGGGGCCAAGAGACCCAGTACTTC. As protein: CASLPGRGQETQYF.